These 18 T cell receptor beta chains came from one sample sequenced in a study of cytomegalovirus exposure and HLA in healthy donors. Sequencing used immunoSEQ multiplex PCR; TCRdb keeps in-frame clones, though not all of them. In the table there are 150,000 to 200,000 clones, 75% to 90% of which are singletons. Specimen: PBMCs. The receptors originated from a woman in her late teens or twenties in good health and CMV-seronegative.

V usage is TRBV6-1 and J usage is TRBJ1-1; D gene ambiguous. The germline gives CDR1 MNHNS, CDR2 SASEGT. V lost 4 bases and J 3 bases, leaving 9 bases between the germline ends. This CDR3 is 13 amino acids long. The CDR3 nucleotides are TGTGCCAGCAGTGCGAGGGAACACACTGAAGCTTTCTTT. Its protein product is CASSAREHTEAFF.

The J gene is TRBJ1-4, the V gene TRBV5-1; TRBD1 is a possible D gene (6 bases). With 4 bases removed from V and 6 bases from J, the gap between germline ends came to 13 bases. The CDR3 sequence is 14 residues long. The V gene's germline CDR1 is SGHRS and CDR2 YFSETQ. CDR3 DNA sequence: TGCGCCAGCAGCCTGCAGGGGACCCATGAAAAACTGTTTTTT. The encoded protein is CASSLQGTHEKLFF.

This clone was observed a single time. The chain carries TRBV6-1 and TRBJ2-1; 7 bases are shared with TRBD1. CDR1 MNHNS and CDR2 SASEGT come from the germline V gene. Trimming at V came to 4 bases and at J to 7 bases, leaving 7 bases not matched to a gene. The CDR3 covers 14 residues. Here the CDR3 DNA reads TGTGCCAGCAGTGTTTGGACAGGTGGGAATGAGCAGTTCTTC. Translated: CASSVWTGGNEQFF.

This chain uses TRBV4-2 with TRBJ1-2; 7 positions agree with TRBD1. Germline CDR1 and CDR2: LGHNA and YNFKEQ. Germline trimming cut 1 base from V and 2 bases from J; bases unmatched to any gene: 10. This CDR3 contains 17 residues. CDR3 DNA sequence: TGTGCCAGCAGCCAAGTAACAGGGGCGAGTCCGAACTATGGCTACACCTTC. The encoded protein is CASSQVTGASPNYGYTF.

The chain recombines TRBV4-3 with TRBJ2-1; D is perhaps TRBD2 (5 bases). V lost 0 bases and J 12 bases, leaving 15 bases between the germline ends. Germline CDR1 is LGHNA and CDR2 is YSLEER. The CDR3 totals 14 residues. The CDR3, as DNA: TGCGCCAGCAGCCAAGATTCGGGAAACCAGAGGCAGTTCTTC. As protein: CASSQDSGNQRQFF.

V usage is TRBV19 and J usage is TRBJ2-1, with D possibly matching TRBD2 (5 bases). The germline gives CDR1 LNHDA, CDR2 SQIVND (reference sequence). The CDR3 has 15 residues. Trimming pared 6 bases from V and 4 bases from J, leaving 16 bases between. The CDR3 DNA follows: TGTGCCAGTAGCCCACTAGGTGGGGAGTACAATGAGCAGTTCTTC. Its translation: CASSPLGGEYNEQFF.

This chain links TRBV5-1 with TRBJ1-2; 9 bases fit TRBD1. The CDR3 contains 15 residues. Trimming removed 4 bases from V and 4 bases from J; junction bases left unmatched: 8. Germline CDR1 is SGHRS and CDR2 is YFSETQ. This chain's CDR3 is CASSGTGSFIYGYTF. CDR3 in DNA: TGCGCCAGCAGCGGGACAGGGAGTTTTATCTATGGCTACACCTTC.

V is TRBV29-1 and J is TRBJ1-2; TRBD1 aligns across 10 bases. V was clipped by 6 bases and J by 4 bases; unmatched bases: 8. CDR3 length: 14 amino acids. Per the germline V gene, CDR1 is SQVTM and CDR2 is ANQGSEA. The CDR3 protein is CSVRTGQGPYGYTF. The CDR3 nucleotides are TGCAGCGTCAGGACGGGACAGGGGCCCTATGGCTACACCTTC.

This rearrangement joins TRBV7-6 to TRBJ1-3; the D is unclear. The ends were cut back, 6 bases at V and 12 bases at J, with 15 bases in the middle. CDR1 and CDR2 (germline): SGHVS, FNYEAQ. This CDR3 has 12 amino acids. CDR3 nucleotides: TGTGCCAGCAGGGGCTGGACTGGGGACATATATTTT. This gives the protein CASRGWTGDIYF.

Here the CDR3 reads CASSPSGATRGNENIQYF. Written as DNA, the CDR3 is TGTGCCAGCAGCCCTTCCGGCGCTACCCGGGGTAATGAAAACATTCAGTACTTC. The chain has TRBV9 and TRBJ2-4; the D gene is possibly TRBD2 (5 bases). V was trimmed by 4 bases and J by 5 bases, leaving 25 bases between them. Germline loops: CDR1 SGDLS, CDR2 YYNGEE. The CDR3 loop spans 18 amino acids.

The chain is built from TRBV5-6 and TRBJ2-5; D gene unclear. The CDR3 runs 12 residues. Germline V gene lookup returns CDR1 SGHDT and CDR2 YYEEEE. V was pared by 2 bases and J by 5 bases, with 7 bases between. The CDR3 DNA reads TGTGCCAGCAGCTTTCGTGAGGAGACCCAGTACTTC. Translation: CASSFREETQYF. Using reference TRBV5-6 and TRBJ2-5 for the parts outside the CDR3, the full variable domain is DAGVTQSPTHLIKTRGQQVTLRCSPKSGHDTVSWYQQALGQGPQFIFQYYEEEERQRGNFPDRFSGHQFPNYSSELNVNALLLGDSALYLCASSFREETQYFGPGTRLLVL.

The chain couples TRBV29-1 to TRBJ2-1; 10 nucleotides agree with TRBD2. V lost 4 bases to trimming and J lost 9 bases; unmatched junction nucleotides: 18. Germline V lookup: CDR1 SQVTM, CDR2 ANQGSEA. The CDR3 has 17 residues. The DNA for the CDR3 is TGCAGCGTTGGGGGTTCGGGGAGCGGGAGGGCCAATCTTGAGCAGTTCTTC. The encoded protein is CSVGGSGSGRANLEQFF.

In DNA form, the CDR3 reads TGTGCCAGCAGCGACGGGACCGCGGGGGGCTACACCTTC. This encodes CASSDGTAGGYTF. The chain employs TRBV9 and TRBJ1-2; possibly TRBD1 for D (5 bases). Germline lookup yields CDR1 SGDLS and CDR2 YYNGEE. This CDR3 region has 13 residues. Trimming pared 3 bases from V and 8 bases from J, leaving 14 bases between.

This clone came up once. At one of its ends the junction is not consistent with the germline gene, which may arise from a read error. J is TRBJ2-2 and V is TRBV7-6, with 7 bases identical to TRBD1. The CDR3 totals 16 residues. The germline gives CDR1 SGHVS, CDR2 FNYEAQ. CDR3 sequence (DNA): TGTGCCAGCAGCCCATCCGGGACAGTTACCACCCGGGAGCTGTTTTTT. As protein: CASSPSGTVTTRELFF.

The chain employs TRBV18 and TRBJ1-5; maybe TRBD1 (6 bases). CDR1 is KGHSH and CDR2 is LQKENI in the germline V gene. The V end lost 0 bases, the J end lost 6 bases, and 6 bases lay between the germline ends. The CDR3 runs to 13 residues. In nucleotides, the CDR3 is TGTGCCAGCTCACCACCAGGGGGTCAGCCCCAGCATTTT. Translating it yields CASSPPGGQPQHF.

The chain combines TRBV7-9 with TRBJ2-5, with 7 bases fitting TRBD2. The ends lost 3 bases at V and 4 bases at J; junction bases unmatched: 8. Germline V gives CDR1 SEHNR, CDR2 FQNEAQ (reference sequence). CDR3 length: 15 amino acids. The CDR3 sequence: CASSFRASGSETQYF. The CDR3 DNA is TGTGCCAGCAGCTTCCGGGCTAGCGGTTCAGAGACCCAGTACTTC.

V is TRBV2 and J is TRBJ2-6; 7 bases match TRBD1. This CDR3 contains 17 residues. CDR1 and CDR2 (germline): SNHLY, FYNNEI. V was clipped by 5 bases and J by 0 bases; unmatched bases: 7. The CDR3 loop reads CASSLQGPFSGANVLTF. The CDR3 nucleotides read TGTGCCAGCAGTCTACAGGGGCCCTTCTCTGGGGCCAACGTCCTGACTTTC.

The chain carries TRBV9 and TRBJ2-1, with 9 bases lining up with TRBD2. CDR3 length equals 18 residues. With 0 bases clipped from V and 0 bases from J, the junction kept 7 bases outside the gene matches. Germline-derived CDR1 and CDR2 are SGDLS and YYNGEE. The CDR3 sequence: CASSVAGLALSSYNEQFF. DNA for the CDR3: TGTGCCAGCAGCGTAGCAGGACTAGCGTTGAGCTCCTACAATGAGCAGTTCTTC. Complete variable domain (other parts from reference TRBV9 and TRBJ2-1): DSGVTQTPKHLITATGQRVTLRCSPRSGDLSVYWYQQSLDQGLQFLIQYYNGEERAKGNILERFSAQQFPDLHSELNLSSLELGDSALYFCASSVAGLALSSYNEQFFGPGTRLTVL.